The 31 T cell receptor beta chains below were found in one sample sequenced in a study of CD8 T cells in Susac syndrome. With random hexamers, reverse transcription was performed on about 0.5 to 1 ug of RNA. Using its own MiXCR run on the immunoSEQ multiplex PCR reads, TCRdb lists one record per CDR3 protein. Altogether hundreds of thousands of distinct CDR3 sequences are present, roughly 90% being singletons, with the ten largest covering approximately 0.2%. Sequencing input: CD8+ T cells from PBMCs. The receptor source for this set is a human donor with multiple sclerosis.

The chain combines TRBV30 with TRBJ2-5; 8 bases map to TRBD1. V dropped 5 bases and J dropped 4; count of bases not matched to a gene: 9. Germline V gives CDR1 GTSNPN, CDR2 SVGIG (reference sequence). This CDR3 comprises 14 residues. The CDR3 here is CAWDGQGMLETQYF. DNA of the CDR3: TGTGCCTGGGACGGACAGGGTATGTTAGAGACCCAGTACTTC.

The chain links TRBV4-1 to TRBJ2-7, with D unclear. The CDR3 runs to 14 residues. Germline V gives CDR1 MGHRA, CDR2 YSYEKL. With 0 bases removed from V and 6 bases from J, the gap between germline ends came to 12 bases. In DNA form, the CDR3 reads TGCGCCAGCAGCCAAGATCCCCAAGGACCCGAGCAGTACTTC. Amino acid sequence: CASSQDPQGPEQYF.

The chain links TRBV12-3 or TRBV12-4 to TRBJ1-2, with D possibly TRBD1 on 5 matching bases. Trimming removed 1 base at V and 2 bases at J, with 14 bases between. The CDR3 has 16 amino acids. This CDR3 is CASSLGLTVLNYGYTF. The CDR3 nucleotides are TGTGCCAGCAGTTTAGGGCTGACAGTACTGAACTATGGCTACACCTTC.

V and J are TRBV19 and TRBJ2-1; 13 bases match TRBD2. The V segment lost 7 bases and the J segment 4 bases; nucleotides outside the gene matches: 4. The CDR3 is 15 residues long. Germline V CDR1 and CDR2: LNHDA, SQIVND (reference sequence). The CDR3 nucleotides read TGTGCCAGTACAAAACTAGCGGGGGGGTACAATGAGCAGTTCTTC. Translating it yields CASTKLAGGYNEQFF.

The chain couples TRBV4-1 to TRBJ1-6, with a weak D call TRBD1 (6 bases). Germline V gives CDR1 MGHRA, CDR2 YSYEKL. The CDR3 runs to 17 residues. Trimming shortened V by 0 bases and J by 5 bases, and 14 bases separated the two germline ends. The CDR3 reads CASSQDGGAQNNSPLHF. CDR3 DNA: TGCGCCAGCAGCCAAGATGGGGGGGCGCAAAATAATTCACCCCTCCACTTT.

The chain couples TRBV19 to TRBJ2-1, with D perhaps TRBD1 (6 bases). The ends were cut back, 3 bases at V and 4 bases at J, with 7 bases in the middle. The CDR3 is 13 residues long. The V gene's germline CDR1 is LNHDA and CDR2 SQIVND (reference sequence). The CDR3 nucleotides are TGTGCCAGTAGTATCGGACAGTACAATGAGCAGTTCTTC. This sequence encodes CASSIGQYNEQFF.

The chain carries TRBV20-1 and TRBJ2-7, with TRBD2 identical over 11 bases. The germline V gene has CDR1 DFQATT and CDR2 SNEGSKA (reference sequence). J lost 3 bases, V lost 8 bases, and 9 bases had no gene match. The CDR3 has 14 amino acids. CDR3 in amino acids: CSTHTSGGDYEQYF. The CDR3 DNA is TGCAGTACCCACACTAGCGGGGGAGACTACGAGCAGTACTTC.

The genes are TRBV27 and TRBJ1-5, with unresolved D. Germline V gene sequence: CDR1 MNHEY, CDR2 SMNVEV (reference sequence). This CDR3 has 15 amino acids. Trimming removed 5 bases from V and 1 base from J, with 12 bases in between. The CDR3 region has the DNA TGTGCCAGCAGTGGCCAGGAAGGAAGCAATCAGCCCCAGCATTTT. Protein: CASSGQEGSNQPQHF.

The chain joins TRBV28 to TRBJ2-7; 9 nucleotides agree with TRBD2. Trimming at V came to 3 bases and at J to 5 bases, leaving 5 bases not matched to a gene. This CDR3 spans 14 amino acids. Per the germline V gene, CDR1 is MDHEN and CDR2 is SYDVKM. CDR3 bases: TGTGCCAGCAGTTTTCCTAGCGGGGTTGACGAGCAGTACTTC. It yields the protein CASSFPSGVDEQYF.

J is TRBJ1-5 and V is TRBV19, with 9 bases lining up with TRBD1. This CDR3 contains 16 residues. CDR1 and CDR2 (germline): LNHDA, SQIVND (reference sequence). V lost 6 bases and J lost 6; bases outside the gene matches: 12. In DNA, the CDR3 is TGTGCCAGTAGAGTTCAGACAGGGGGTTTTGGTCAGCCCCAGCATTTT. Translating gives CASRVQTGGFGQPQHF.

This clonotype is a singleton in its sample. This sequence joins TRBV30 and TRBJ2-7, with TRBD2 matching over 7 bases. Germline CDR1 is GTSNPN and CDR2 is SVGIG (reference sequence). CDR3 length equals 14 residues. The ends lost 3 bases at V and 5 bases at J; junction bases unmatched: 10. CDR3 amino acids: CAWSWDYPSNEQYF. CDR3 DNA sequence: TGTGCCTGGAGCTGGGACTACCCCTCGAACGAGCAGTACTTC. Using reference TRBV30 and TRBJ2-7 for the parts outside the CDR3, the full variable domain is SQTIHQWPATLVQPVGSPLSLECTVEGTSNPNLYWYRQAAGRGLQLLFYSVGIGQISSEVPQNLSASRPQDRQFILSSKKLLLSDSGFYLCAWSWDYPSNEQYFGPGTRLTVT.

The count of this clonotype is one. The chain is built from TRBV27 and TRBJ2-1; 7 nucleotides align to TRBD2. This CDR3 comprises 12 residues. Germline CDR1 reads MNHEY; CDR2 reads SMNVEV (reference sequence). V lost 5 bases to trimming and J lost 12 bases; unmatched junction nucleotides: 7. The CDR3 here is CASSQRDLRQFF. CDR3 DNA sequence: TGTGCCAGCAGTCAGCGGGACCTGAGGCAGTTCTTC.

This chain uses TRBV5-6 with TRBJ2-1, with D possibly being TRBD1 (7 bases). This CDR3 comprises 16 residues. Germline V gives CDR1 SGHDT, CDR2 YYEEEE. V lost 6 bases, J lost 5 bases, and 21 bases lay in between. CDR3 protein: CASTLPSGRGDNEQFF. In DNA, the CDR3 is TGTGCCAGCACCCTCCCTTCCGGCAGGGGGGACAATGAGCAGTTCTTC.

The V gene is TRBV7-9, the J gene TRBJ2-1, with TRBD2 matching over 7 bases. The V and J ends lost 5 bases and 2 bases, in that order; junction bases with no gene match: 12. The CDR3 length is 17 residues. Germline V CDR1 and CDR2: SEHNR, FQNEAQ (reference sequence). DNA of the CDR3: TGTGCCAGCAGCCGGGAGAGCGGGGCGCCTCCCTACAATGAGCAGTTCTTC. Amino acid sequence: CASSRESGAPPYNEQFF.

V and J are TRBV13 and TRBJ1-2; D perhaps matches TRBD1 (5 bases). The CDR3 has 15 amino acids. V lost 7 bases to trimming and J lost 8 bases, with 23 bases between them. Per the germline V gene, CDR1 is PRHDT and CDR2 is FYEKMQ (reference sequence). CDR3 residues: CASTLRERWKEGYTF. CDR3 bases: TGTGCCAGCACCCTCAGGGAGAGATGGAAGGAGGGCTACACCTTC. Drawing the rest from reference TRBV13 and TRBJ1-2, the complete variable domain is AAGVIQSPRHLIKEKRETATLKCYPIPRHDTVYWYQQGPGQDPQFLISFYEKMQSDKGSIPDRFSAQQFSDYHSELNMSSLELGDSALYFCASTLRERWKEGYTFGSGTRLTVV.

The chain is built from TRBV19 and TRBJ2-3, with TRBD2 matching over 7 bases. The CDR3 spans 12 residues. V was clipped by 7 bases and J by 12 bases; unmatched bases: 10. Looked up from germline, CDR1 is LNHDA and CDR2 is SQIVND (reference sequence). CDR3 DNA: TGTGCCAGTACCGCTGGGGGACTACCACAGTATTTT. Its translation: CASTAGGLPQYF.

The V and J genes are TRBV9 and TRBJ2-1; D is possibly TRBD2 (5 bases). V was shortened by 0 bases and J by 8 bases, with 12 bases between the two germline ends. The CDR3 has 14 amino acids. Germline loops: CDR1 SGDLS, CDR2 YYNGEE. In DNA form, the CDR3 reads TGTGCCAGCAGCGTAGTTGGAGGTTTGGATGAGCAGTTCTTC. Encoded protein: CASSVVGGLDEQFF.

CDR3 sequence (DNA): TGCGCCAGCAGCTTGTGGCTAGCGGGGACCTACGAGCAGTACTTC. It encodes CASSLWLAGTYEQYF. The chain combines TRBV5-1 with TRBJ2-7, with TRBD2 matching over 9 bases. This CDR3 is built from 15 residues. From germline, CDR1 is SGHRS and CDR2 YFSETQ. V lost 1 base and J lost 2; bases outside the gene matches: 4.

This clonotype was seen only once. The rearrangement joins TRBV19 to TRBJ2-5, with no clear D. V lost 5 bases, J lost 0 bases, and 16 bases lay in between. The CDR3 loop spans 16 amino acids. In germline, CDR1 is LNHDA, CDR2 SQIVND (reference sequence). Written as DNA, the CDR3 is TGTGCCAGTAGTGTTACCGCTCAGGTGTACCAAGAGACCCAGTACTTC. As protein: CASSVTAQVYQETQYF.

This chain connects TRBV5-4 to TRBJ2-5; TRBD1 matches 9 bases. Germline V gene data show CDR1 as SGHNT and CDR2 as YYREEE (reference sequence). The V gene end was trimmed by 1 base and the J gene end by 5 bases; junction bases not matched to a gene: 6. This CDR3 region has 15 residues. CDR3 region: CASSLNRGQGETQYF. The CDR3 nucleotides read TGTGCCAGCAGCTTGAACAGGGGGCAGGGGGAGACCCAGTACTTC.

The chain joins TRBV6-4 to TRBJ2-1, with D unresolved. This CDR3 region has 13 residues. Germline CDR1 and CDR2: MRHNA and SNTAGT. The V end lost 0 bases, the J end lost 5 bases, and 5 bases lay between the germline ends. CDR3 bases: TGTGCCAGCAGTGACTCTTCTGACAATGAGCAGTTCTTC. Translating it yields CASSDSSDNEQFF.

This sequence joins TRBV15 and TRBJ2-7; 14 bases line up with TRBD2. The germline CDR1 and CDR2 sequences are LNHNV and YYDKDF (reference sequence). Losses at the gene ends were 1 base for V and 5 bases for J; bases not matched to a gene: 7. This CDR3 is built from 17 residues. The CDR3 loop reads CATSRGAGLAGGHEQYF. As DNA, the CDR3 is TGTGCCACCAGCAGAGGGGCCGGACTAGCGGGAGGACACGAGCAGTACTTC.

The chain links TRBV12-3 or TRBV12-4 to TRBJ2-3; 7 bases are a match to TRBD2. Unmatched junction bases numbered 6, after V lost 6 bases and J lost 0 bases. The CDR3 consists of 15 residues. The DNA for the CDR3 is TGTGCCAGCAGCTCGGGGGGAGTTAGCACAGATACGCAGTATTTT. It yields the protein CASSSGGVSTDTQYF.

The chain combines TRBV10-3 with TRBJ1-4, with D maybe TRBD1 (5 bases). With 9 bases removed from V and 3 bases from J, the gap between germline ends came to 8 bases. Per germline, CDR1 ENHRY and CDR2 SYGVKD. The CDR3 covers 12 residues. The CDR3 DNA reads TGTGCCATAACAGGATCTAATGAAAAACTGTTTTTT. Protein sequence: CAITGSNEKLFF.

The CDR3 loop reads CASSPPLGSTQYF. In nucleotides, the CDR3 is TGTGCCAGCAGTCCCCCACTAGGATCTACGCAGTATTTT. The chain carries TRBV28 and TRBJ2-3, with D possibly matching TRBD2 (5 bases). The ends were cut back, 5 bases at V and 8 bases at J, with 14 bases in the middle. The CDR3 extends over 13 amino acids. From germline, CDR1 is MDHEN and CDR2 SYDVKM.

The CDR3 reads CAWNGGAGFETQYF. The CDR3 nucleotides are TGTGCCTGGAACGGCGGCGCAGGTTTCGAGACCCAGTACTTC. J is TRBJ2-5 and V is TRBV30; D call uncertain. With 4 bases removed from V and 5 bases from J, the gap between germline ends came to 17 bases. Germline V CDR1 and CDR2: GTSNPN, SVGIG (reference sequence). This CDR3 is 14 amino acids long. Variable domain in full (rest from reference TRBV30 and TRBJ2-5): SQTIHQWPATLVQPVGSPLSLECTVEGTSNPNLYWYRQAAGRGLQLLFYSVGIGQISSEVPQNLSASRPQDRQFILSSKKLLLSDSGFYLCAWNGGAGFETQYFGPGTRLLVL.

The chain links TRBV11-2 to TRBJ2-5; 14 bases fit TRBD2. Germline V gives CDR1 SGHAT, CDR2 FQNNGV. Unmatched junction bases numbered 6, after V lost 4 bases and J lost 5 bases. The CDR3 loop spans 16 amino acids. CDR3 in amino acids: CASSSRLAGGPETQYF. The CDR3 region has the DNA TGTGCCAGCAGCTCGAGACTAGCGGGGGGGCCTGAGACCCAGTACTTC.

The chain employs TRBV7-9 and TRBJ2-7; D not resolved. Trimming pared 5 bases from V and 2 bases from J, leaving 16 bases between. The CDR3 has 15 residues. The germline gives CDR1 SEHNR, CDR2 FQNEAQ (reference sequence). The CDR3 reads CASSRESNPPYEQYF. The CDR3 DNA is TGTGCCAGCAGCCGCGAGTCTAACCCTCCCTACGAGCAGTACTTC.

The V call is TRBV12-3 or TRBV12-4, the J call TRBJ2-1, with 8 bases that match TRBD1. J gave up 7 bases and V 5 bases, and 10 bases lay outside the gene matches. CDR3 length: 15 amino acids. CDR3 nucleotide sequence: TGTGCCAGCAGTATGAGGACAGGGTTATCGAATGAGCAGTTCTTC. Protein: CASSMRTGLSNEQFF.

V usage is TRBV4-3 and J usage is TRBJ2-3, with D unclear. The CDR3 consists of 16 residues. V lost 5 bases to trimming and J lost 0 bases, with 15 bases between them. From germline, CDR1 is LGHNA and CDR2 YSLEER. CDR3 nucleotides: TGCGCCAGCAGCGCGAAAGGGCCACTTAGCACAGATACGCAGTATTTT. Its translation is CASSAKGPLSTDTQYF.

The V call is TRBV7-6, the J call TRBJ2-7, with D maybe TRBD1 (6 bases). V was clipped by 1 base and J by 1 base, with 14 bases between them. Germline CDR1 is SGHVS and CDR2 is FNYEAQ. The CDR3 sequence is 16 residues long. CDR3 region: CASSLVRGTHSYEQYF. The CDR3 nucleotides read TGTGCCAGCAGCTTAGTGAGAGGGACACATTCCTACGAGCAGTACTTC. The full variable domain, its missing parts supplied by reference TRBV7-6 and TRBJ2-7, is GAGVSQSPRYKVTKRGQDVALRCDPISGHVSLYWYRQALGQGPEFLTYFNYEAQQDKSGLPNDRFSAERPEGSISTLTIQRTEQRDSAMYRCASSLVRGTHSYEQYFGPGTRLTVT.